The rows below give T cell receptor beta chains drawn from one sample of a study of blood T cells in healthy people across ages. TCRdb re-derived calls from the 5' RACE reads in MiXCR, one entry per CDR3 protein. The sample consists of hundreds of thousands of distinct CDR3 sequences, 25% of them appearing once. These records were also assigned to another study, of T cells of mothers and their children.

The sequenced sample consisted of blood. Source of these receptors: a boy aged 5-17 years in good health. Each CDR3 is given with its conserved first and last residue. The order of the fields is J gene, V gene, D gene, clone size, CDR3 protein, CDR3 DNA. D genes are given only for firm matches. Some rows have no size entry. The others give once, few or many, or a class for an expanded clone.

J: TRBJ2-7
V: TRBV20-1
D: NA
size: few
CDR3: CSAQRSPTGSYEQYF
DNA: TGCAGTGCTCAGAGATCGCCTACAGGGAGCTACGAGCAGTACTTC

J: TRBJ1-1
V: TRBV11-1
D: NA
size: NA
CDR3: CASSIQAPNTEAFF
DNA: TGTGCCAGCAGCATACAGGCCCCCAACACTGAAGCTTTCTTT

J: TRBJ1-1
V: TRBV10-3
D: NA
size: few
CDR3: CAISESQSVAFF
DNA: TGTGCCATCAGTGAGTCGCAGTCTGTCGCTTTCTTT

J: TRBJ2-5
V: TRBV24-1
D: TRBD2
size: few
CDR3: CATSDRSGAPRETQYF
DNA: TGTGCCACCAGTGATCGTAGCGGGGCCCCCCGAGAGACCCAGTACTTC

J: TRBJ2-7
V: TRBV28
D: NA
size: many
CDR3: CASSLLGSGDEQYF
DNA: TGTGCCAGCAGTTTATTAGGATCAGGGGACGAGCAGTACTTC

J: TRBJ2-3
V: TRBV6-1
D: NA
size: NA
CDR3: CACFPRGTDTQYF
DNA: TGTGCCTGCTTCCCCCGAGGCACAGATACGCAGTATTTT

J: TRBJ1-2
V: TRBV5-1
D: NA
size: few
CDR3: CASSLSGVRGYTF
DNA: TGCGCCAGCAGCTTGTCAGGGGTGAGGGGCTACACCTTC

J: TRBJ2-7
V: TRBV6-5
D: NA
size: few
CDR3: CASSYRQNSYEQYF
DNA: TGTGCCAGCAGTTACCGACAGAACTCCTACGAGCAGTACTTC

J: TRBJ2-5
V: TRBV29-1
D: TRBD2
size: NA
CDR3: CCALAGVEETQYF
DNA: TGCTGCGCCCTAGCGGGAGTCGAAGAGACCCAGTACTTC

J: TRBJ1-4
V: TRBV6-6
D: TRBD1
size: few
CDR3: CASSYLTGPSEKLFF
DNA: TGTGCCAGCAGTTACCTGACAGGGCCAAGTGAAAAACTGTTTTTT

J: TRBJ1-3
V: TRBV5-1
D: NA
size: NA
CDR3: CASSPLGGNTIYF
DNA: TGCGCCAGCAGCCCCCTTGGGGGAAACACCATATATTTT

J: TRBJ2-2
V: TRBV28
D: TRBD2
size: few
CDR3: CASRPEGLAFRELFF
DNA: TGTGCCAGCAGACCCGAGGGACTAGCGTTCCGGGAGCTGTTTTTT

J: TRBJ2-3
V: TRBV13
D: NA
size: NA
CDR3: CASSVLGSGNTQYF
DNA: TGTGCCAGCAGCGTATTGGGGTCCGGGAATACGCAGTATTTT

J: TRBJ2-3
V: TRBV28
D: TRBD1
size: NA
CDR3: CASRPTGVVPDTQYF
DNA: TGTGCCAGCAGACCAACAGGGGTAGTCCCAGATACGCAGTATTTT

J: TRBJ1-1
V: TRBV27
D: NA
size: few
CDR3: CASSLLGVMNTEAFF
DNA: TGTGCCAGCAGTTTATTAGGGGTGATGAACACTGAAGCTTTCTTT

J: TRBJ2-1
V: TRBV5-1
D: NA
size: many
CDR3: CASSLNVGGLNEQFF
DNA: TGCGCCAGCAGCTTGAACGTGGGGGGCCTCAATGAGCAGTTCTTC

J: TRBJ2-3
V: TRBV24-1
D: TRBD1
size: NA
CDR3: CATSDSTGGRVTDTQYF
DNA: TGTGCCACCAGTGACTCCACAGGGGGCAGAGTCACAGATACGCAGTATTTT

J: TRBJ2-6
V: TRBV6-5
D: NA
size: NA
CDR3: CASTTVSRGANVLTF
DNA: TGTGCCAGCACGACAGTGTCTAGGGGGGCCAACGTCCTGACTTTC

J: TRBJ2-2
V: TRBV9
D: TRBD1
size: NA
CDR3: CASSGRGQGKTGELFF
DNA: TGTGCCAGCAGCGGAAGGGGACAGGGAAAAACCGGGGAGCTGTTTTTT

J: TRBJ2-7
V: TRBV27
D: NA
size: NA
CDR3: CASSADTRVPYEQYF
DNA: TGTGCCAGCAGCGCGGACACGCGGGTGCCCTACGAGCAGTACTTC